The clone carrying this TCR beta chain was detected only a few times. The sample belongs to a study of early T cells in non-severe SARS-CoV-2 infection. The CDR3 covers 15 residues. Germline V gene lookup returns CDR1 LGHNA and CDR2 YSLEER. Trimming pared 0 bases from V and 1 base from J, leaving 9 bases between. Individual cDNA molecules carried attached unique molecular identifiers. In TCRdb, the 5' RACE reads were re-called with MiXCR into one record per CDR3 protein. Of about 83,000 distinct CDR3 sequences listed, approximately 13% were seen once; the top ten hold over 6%. The gene calls are TRBV4-3 and TRBJ1-1, with D possibly matching TRBD1 (5 bases). Sequencing used whole blood. The sequence came from an adult who was a healthcare worker with PCR-confirmed SARS-CoV-2 infection or an uninfected control (not recorded which). CDR3 region: CASSQDTGPNTEAFF. The DNA of the CDR3 is TGCGCCAGCAGCCAAGATACAGGCCCGAACACTGAAGCTTTCTTT.